The 3 T cell receptor beta chains listed next were all sequenced from one sample in a study of shared clonotypes between healthy human individuals. Assay: immunoSEQ multiplex PCR; the TCRdb copy retains only in-frame clones and omits some. The table lists around 2.5 million clones, approximately 93% of them singletons. Sequencing used naive CD4+ T cells from PBMCs. Sample subset: CD45RA+ positively selected. The receptors shown here come from a man aged 18 to 30 in good health. Some clones in this sample may be carry-over from other donors' samples.

This chain uses TRBV28 with TRBJ1-6; the D is unclear. V was shortened by 6 bases and J by 0 bases, with 9 bases between the two germline ends. The CDR3 is 15 amino acids. Per the germline V gene, CDR1 is MDHEN and CDR2 is SYDVKM. The CDR3 sequence: CASRATSSYNSPLHF. CDR3 sequence (DNA): TGTGCCAGCAGGGCGACGAGCTCCTATAATTCACCCCTCCACTTT.

A note on this clone: The identical CDR3 is also encoded by other nucleotide sequences in the sample. V and J are TRBV28 and TRBJ1-2, with D possibly being TRBD1 (5 bases). The CDR3 loop spans 14 amino acids. CDR1 is MDHEN and CDR2 is SYDVKM in the germline V gene. V dropped 6 bases and J dropped 1 base, with 12 bases sitting between them. The DNA for the CDR3 is TGTGCCAGCAGCTCGGGACGGGGTAACTATGGCTACACCTTC. This translates into CASSSGRGNYGYTF.

The chain recombines TRBV14 with TRBJ2-3; D is perhaps TRBD1 or TRBD2 (7 bases each). V gave up 9 bases and J gave up 1 base, with 35 bases separating them. This CDR3 spans 21 amino acids. Per the germline V gene, CDR1 is SGHDN and CDR2 is FVKESK. The CDR3 nucleotides are TGTGCCAGGAAAGAGGGGGCTGATTTTTGTTGGGAGGGACGCGGCACAGATACGCAGTATTTT. Its protein is CARKEGADFCWEGRGTDTQYF.